The sequence of this T cell receptor beta chain was determined in a study of tissue T cells after allogeneic stem cell transplantation. This clone was seen only a few times. Gene names are mouse gene names. The missing CDR3 end, 1 residue past where the read stops, is filled in from the germline J gene. The time point was: mouse harvest day 7 after allogeneic transplant. Mouse grafts combined 10^7 T-cell-depleted bone marrow cells with 10^6 splenic CD5+ T cells. Assay: immunoSEQ multiplex PCR; the TCRdb copy retains only in-frame clones and omits some. The sample lists just over 8,500 clones; 40% to 50% were seen once. V lost 9 bases to trimming and J lost 2 bases, with 8 bases between them. Germline CDR1 is MSHET and CDR2 is SYDVDS. This CDR3 has 12 residues.

This chain joins TRBV29 and TRBJ2-1; D is perhaps TRBD1 (6 bases). The TCR comes from a female BALB/c mouse given C57BL/6 T cells with graft-versus-host disease after an allogeneic hematopoietic cell transplant. The specimen was skin. The CDR3 bases that were read are TGTGCTAGTAGGACAGACTATGCTGAGCAGTTC. It translates to CASRTDYAEQF. The entire CDR3 sequence reads CASRTDYAEQFF.